The 4 T cell receptor beta chains presented below share a single source sample, sequenced in a study of shared clonotypes between healthy human individuals. The assay was immunoSEQ multiplex PCR, and TCRdb's table has in-frame clones only and misses some. The table records roughly 1,000,000 clones, approximately 80% of them present only once. Sample: memory CD4+ T cells from PBMCs. The subset was: CD45RA-negative fraction. These receptors originate from a man aged 18 to 29 in good health. Some clones in this sample may be carry-over from other donors' samples.

The rearrangement links TRBV7-2 to TRBJ2-5; no definite D call. This CDR3 contains 14 residues. From germline, CDR1 is SGHTA and CDR2 FQGNSA. V shed 6 bases and J shed 1 base, with 12 bases lying between them. CDR3 DNA: TGTGCCAGCAGGCCGTCCTCCGCCCAAGAGACCCAGTACTTC. It translates to CASRPSSAQETQYF. Together with reference TRBV7-2 and TRBJ2-5, the CDR3 gives the full variable domain: GAGVSQSPSNKVTEKGKDVELRCDPISGHTALYWYRQSLGQGLEFLIYFQGNSAPDKSGLPSDRFSAERTGGSVSTLTIQRTQQEDSAVYLCASRPSSAQETQYFGPGTRLLVL.

This chain uses TRBV5-1 with TRBJ2-3; 9 bases map to TRBD1. The V gene's germline CDR1 is SGHRS and CDR2 YFSETQ. CDR3 size: 15 residues. V lost 4 bases and J lost 4; bases outside the gene matches: 7. The CDR3 region has the DNA TGCGCCAGCAGCCCGGGACAGGGTGCTCCAGATACGCAGTATTTT. Its protein is CASSPGQGAPDTQYF.

This chain connects TRBV7-3 to TRBJ2-3; 13 bases are shared with TRBD2. V lost 2 bases to trimming and J lost 3 bases; unmatched junction nucleotides: 8. The CDR3 length is 18 residues. Germline values: CDR1 SGHTA, CDR2 FQGTGA. The CDR3 nucleotides read TGTGCCAGCAGCTTATTTGGACTAGCGGGAGTTGGTACAGATACGCAGTATTTT. Translation gives CASSLFGLAGVGTDTQYF.

This clone was detected a few times. V usage is TRBV28 and J usage is TRBJ2-5; D not certain. In germline, CDR1 is MDHEN, CDR2 SYDVKM. The V end was cut by 6 bases, the J end by 5 bases, with 16 bases between. This CDR3 is built from 14 residues. This chain's CDR3 is CASSPKALKETQYF. CDR3 coding DNA: TGTGCCAGCAGCCCCAAAGCGCTTAAGGAGACCCAGTACTTC.